The rows below give T cell receptor beta chains drawn from one sample of a study of blood T cell repertoires in COVID-19. TCRdb's table, derived via immunoSEQ multiplex PCR, lists solely in-frame clones and lacks some. The data contain 270,000 or so clones, roughly 85% of them singletons. The sequenced material came from peripheral blood. These receptors originate from a woman in her forties or fifties who had recovered from COVID-19. Each CDR3 is given without its conserved first and last residue. D genes are given only for firm matches. Clone sizes are given selectively: once, few, many, or a class where the clone is expanded.

clone_size: .
j_call: TRBJ2-7
v_call: TRBV4-1
d_call: TRBD1
cdr3_aa: ASSGRDRVYEQY

clone_size: .
j_call: TRBJ2-7
v_call: TRBV10-3
d_call: TRBD1
cdr3_aa: AISDLGQGAYEQY

clone_size: .
j_call: TRBJ2-7
v_call: TRBV19
d_call: .
cdr3_aa: ASSILRGSSYEQY

clone_size: .
j_call: TRBJ1-4
v_call: TRBV25-1
d_call: .
cdr3_aa: ASSDVGGQEKLF

clone_size: few
j_call: TRBJ2-7
v_call: TRBV4-2
d_call: TRBD1
cdr3_aa: ASSAGQGSEQY

clone_size: few
j_call: TRBJ2-3
v_call: TRBV6-4
d_call: .
cdr3_aa: ASSVGRLSDTQY

clone_size: .
j_call: TRBJ2-6
v_call: TRBV5-1
d_call: TRBD2
cdr3_aa: ASYLGGAGANVLT

clone_size: .
j_call: TRBJ2-2
v_call: TRBV5-4
d_call: .
cdr3_aa: ASSLTGNTLGELF

clone_size: few
j_call: TRBJ1-1
v_call: TRBV28
d_call: TRBD1
cdr3_aa: ASRMLQGDTEAF

clone_size: .
j_call: TRBJ2-1
v_call: TRBV6-2/TRBV6-3
d_call: TRBD2
cdr3_aa: ASSYPLKRGGDDNEQF

clone_size: .
j_call: TRBJ2-7
v_call: TRBV9
d_call: TRBD2
cdr3_aa: ASSVGTSGDTYEQY

clone_size: .
j_call: TRBJ2-7
v_call: TRBV27
d_call: TRBD2
cdr3_aa: ASRALAGGLYEQY